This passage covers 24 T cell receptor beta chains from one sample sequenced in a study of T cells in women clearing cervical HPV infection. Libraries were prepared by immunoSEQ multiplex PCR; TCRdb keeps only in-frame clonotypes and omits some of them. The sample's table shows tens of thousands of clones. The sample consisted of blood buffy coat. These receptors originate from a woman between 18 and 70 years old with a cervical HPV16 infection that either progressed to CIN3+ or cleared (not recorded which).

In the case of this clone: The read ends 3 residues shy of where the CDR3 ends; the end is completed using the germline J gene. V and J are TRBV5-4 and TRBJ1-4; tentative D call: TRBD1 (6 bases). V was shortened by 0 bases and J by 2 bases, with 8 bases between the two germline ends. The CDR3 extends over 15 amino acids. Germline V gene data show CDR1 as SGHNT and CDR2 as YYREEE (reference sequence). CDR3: CASSLAGATNEKLFF. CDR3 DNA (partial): TGTGCCAGCAGCTTGGCAGGGGCGACTAATGAAAAA.

CDR3 sequence: CASSLPLGGAGETQYF. CDR3 DNA (partial): TGTGCCAGCAGTTTACCGCTTGGGGGGGCGGGAGAGACC. The chain is built from TRBV28 and TRBJ2-5; tentatively, D is TRBD2 (7 bases). The sequenced fragment ends 3 residues before the CDR3 boundary, so the rest is inferred from the germline J gene. The CDR3 contains 16 residues. The germline gives CDR1 MDHEN, CDR2 SYDVKM. Trimming shortened V by 2 bases and J by 4 bases, and 17 bases separated the two germline ends.

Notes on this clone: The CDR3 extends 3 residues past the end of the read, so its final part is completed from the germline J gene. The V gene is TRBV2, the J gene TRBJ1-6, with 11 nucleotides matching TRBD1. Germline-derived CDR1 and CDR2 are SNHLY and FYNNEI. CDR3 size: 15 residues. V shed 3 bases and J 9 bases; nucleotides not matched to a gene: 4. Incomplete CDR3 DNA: TGTGCCAGCAGTGACTTCGGACAGGGGGCTTCACCC. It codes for CASSDFGQGASP. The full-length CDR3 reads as CASSDFGQGASPLHF.

CDR3 loop: CATSHTGTYEQYF. Partial CDR3 DNA: TGTGCCACCAGCCATACCGGGACTTACGAG. This chain joins TRBV24-1 and TRBJ2-7, with D maybe TRBD2 (6 bases). The missing CDR3 end, 3 residues past where the read stops, is filled in from the germline J gene. This CDR3 is 13 amino acids long. V lost 7 bases and J 4 bases, leaving 13 bases between the germline ends. Germline V gene sequence: CDR1 KGHDR, CDR2 SFDVKD.

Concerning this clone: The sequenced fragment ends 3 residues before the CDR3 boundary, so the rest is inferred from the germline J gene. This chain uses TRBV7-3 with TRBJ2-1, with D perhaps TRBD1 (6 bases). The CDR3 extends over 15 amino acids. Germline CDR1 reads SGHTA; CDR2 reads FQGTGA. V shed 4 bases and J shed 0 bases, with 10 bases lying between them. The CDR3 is CASSSDSFSYNEQFF. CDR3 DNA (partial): TGTGCCAGCAGCTCGGACAGTTTCTCCTACAATGAG.

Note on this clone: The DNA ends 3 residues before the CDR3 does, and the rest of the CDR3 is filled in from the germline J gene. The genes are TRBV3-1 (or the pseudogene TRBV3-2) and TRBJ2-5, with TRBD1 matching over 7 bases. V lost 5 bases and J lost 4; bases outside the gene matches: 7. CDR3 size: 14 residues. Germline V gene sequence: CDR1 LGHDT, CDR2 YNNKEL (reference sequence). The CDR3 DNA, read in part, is TGTGCCAGCAGCTCAACACGACAGGGAGAGACC. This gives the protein CASSSTRQGET. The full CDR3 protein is CASSSTRQGETQYF.

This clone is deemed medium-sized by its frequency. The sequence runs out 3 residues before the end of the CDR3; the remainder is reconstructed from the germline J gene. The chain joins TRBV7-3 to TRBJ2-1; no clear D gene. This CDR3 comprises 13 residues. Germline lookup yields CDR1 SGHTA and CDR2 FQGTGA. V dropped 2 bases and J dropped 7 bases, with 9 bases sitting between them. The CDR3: CASSLALRNEQFF. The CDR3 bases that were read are TGTGCCAGCAGCTTAGCCCTCCGGAATGAG. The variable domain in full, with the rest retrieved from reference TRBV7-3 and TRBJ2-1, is GAGVSQTPSNKVTEKGKYVELRCDPISGHTALYWYRQSLGQGPEFLIYFQGTGAADDSGLPNDRFFAVRPEGSVSTLKIQRTERGDSAVYLCASSLALRNEQFFGPGTRLTVL.

The sequenced part of the CDR3 DNA is TGCAGTGCAAACCCCAGAATACACACTGAA. It encodes CSANPRIHTE. The full CDR3 reads CSANPRIHTEAFF. The V call is TRBV20-1, the J call TRBJ1-1; D call uncertain. The read stops 3 residues short of the end of the CDR3; the missing end is completed from the germline J gene. This CDR3 region has 13 residues. Germline V gene sequence: CDR1 DFQATT, CDR2 SNEGSKA (reference sequence). The V end was cut by 6 bases, the J end by 3 bases, with 14 bases between.

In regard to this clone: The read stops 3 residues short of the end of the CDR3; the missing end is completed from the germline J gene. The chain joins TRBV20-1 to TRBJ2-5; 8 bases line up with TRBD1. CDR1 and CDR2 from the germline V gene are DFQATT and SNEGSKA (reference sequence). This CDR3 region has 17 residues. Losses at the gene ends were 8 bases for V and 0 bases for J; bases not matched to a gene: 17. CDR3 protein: CSSRAGPGQAHQETQYF. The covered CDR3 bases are TGCAGTTCCCGGGCGGGACCGGGACAGGCCCACCAAGAGACC.

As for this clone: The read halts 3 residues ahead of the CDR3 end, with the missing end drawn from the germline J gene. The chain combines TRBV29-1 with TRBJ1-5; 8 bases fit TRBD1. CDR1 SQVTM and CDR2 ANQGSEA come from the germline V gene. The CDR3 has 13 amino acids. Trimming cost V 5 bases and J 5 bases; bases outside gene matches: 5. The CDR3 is CSVTGGVDQPQHF. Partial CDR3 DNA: TGCAGCGTTACAGGGGGTGTCGATCAGCCC.

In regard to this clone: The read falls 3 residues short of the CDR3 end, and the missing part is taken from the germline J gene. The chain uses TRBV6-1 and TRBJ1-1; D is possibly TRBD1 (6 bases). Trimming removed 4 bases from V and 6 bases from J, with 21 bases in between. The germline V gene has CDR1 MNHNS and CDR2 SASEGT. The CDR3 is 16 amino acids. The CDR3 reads CASSGLGGLISPEAFF. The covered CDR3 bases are TGTGCCAGCAGTGGCCTGGGGGGGCTAATTAGTCCTGAA.

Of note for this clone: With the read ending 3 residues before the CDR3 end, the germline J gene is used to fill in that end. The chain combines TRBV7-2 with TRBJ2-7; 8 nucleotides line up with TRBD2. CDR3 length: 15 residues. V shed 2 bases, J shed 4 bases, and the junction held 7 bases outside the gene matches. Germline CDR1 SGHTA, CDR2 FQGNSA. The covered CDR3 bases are TGTGCCAGCAGCTTACCTACGGGGGGGAGGTACGAG. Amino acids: CASSLPTGGRYE. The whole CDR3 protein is CASSLPTGGRYEQYF.

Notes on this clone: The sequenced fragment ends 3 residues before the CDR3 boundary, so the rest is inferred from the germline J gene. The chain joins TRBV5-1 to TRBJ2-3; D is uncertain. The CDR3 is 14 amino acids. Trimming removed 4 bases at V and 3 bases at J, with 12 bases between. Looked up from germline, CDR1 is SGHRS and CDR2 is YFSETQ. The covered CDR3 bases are TGCGCCAGCAGCAGCACGAAATGGACAGATACG. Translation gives CASSSTKWTDT. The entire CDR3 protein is CASSSTKWTDTQYF.

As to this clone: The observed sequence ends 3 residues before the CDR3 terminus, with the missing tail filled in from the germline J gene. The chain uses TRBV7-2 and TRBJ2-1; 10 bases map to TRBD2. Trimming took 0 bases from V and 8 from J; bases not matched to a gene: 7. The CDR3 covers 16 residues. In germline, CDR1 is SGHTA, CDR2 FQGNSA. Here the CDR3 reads CASSLAASGGSDEQFF. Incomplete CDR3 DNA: TGTGCCAGCAGCTTAGCGGCTAGCGGGGGTAGCGATGAG.

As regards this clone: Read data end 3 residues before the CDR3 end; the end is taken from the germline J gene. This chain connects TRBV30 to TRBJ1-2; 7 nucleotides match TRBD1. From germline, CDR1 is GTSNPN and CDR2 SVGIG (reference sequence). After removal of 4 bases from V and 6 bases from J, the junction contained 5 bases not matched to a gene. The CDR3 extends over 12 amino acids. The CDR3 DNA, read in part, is TGTGCCTGGACACGACAGGGTGATGGC. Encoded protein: CAWTRQGDG. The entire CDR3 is CAWTRQGDGYTF.

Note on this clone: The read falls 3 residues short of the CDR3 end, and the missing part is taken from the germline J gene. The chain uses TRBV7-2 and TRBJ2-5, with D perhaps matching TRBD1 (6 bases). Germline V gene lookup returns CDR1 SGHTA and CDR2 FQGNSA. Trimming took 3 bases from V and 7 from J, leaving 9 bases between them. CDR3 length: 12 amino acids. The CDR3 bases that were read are TGTGCCAGCAGCTTCAGAGGGGGGACC. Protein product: CASSFRGGT. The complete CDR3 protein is CASSFRGGTQYF.

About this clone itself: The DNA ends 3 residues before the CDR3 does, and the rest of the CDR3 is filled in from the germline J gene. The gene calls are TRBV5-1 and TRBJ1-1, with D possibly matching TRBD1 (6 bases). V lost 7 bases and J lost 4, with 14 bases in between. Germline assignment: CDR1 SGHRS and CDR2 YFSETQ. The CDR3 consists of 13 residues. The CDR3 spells CASEVGGGTEAFF. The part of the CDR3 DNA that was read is TGCGCCAGCGAGGTTGGGGGCGGCACTGAA.

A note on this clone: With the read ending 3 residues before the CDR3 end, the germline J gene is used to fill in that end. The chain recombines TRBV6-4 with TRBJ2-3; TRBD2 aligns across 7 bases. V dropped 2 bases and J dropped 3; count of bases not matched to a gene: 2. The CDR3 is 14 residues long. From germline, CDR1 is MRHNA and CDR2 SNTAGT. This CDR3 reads CASSDNGGTDTQYF. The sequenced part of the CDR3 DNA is TGTGCCAGCAGTGACAACGGGGGGACAGATACG.

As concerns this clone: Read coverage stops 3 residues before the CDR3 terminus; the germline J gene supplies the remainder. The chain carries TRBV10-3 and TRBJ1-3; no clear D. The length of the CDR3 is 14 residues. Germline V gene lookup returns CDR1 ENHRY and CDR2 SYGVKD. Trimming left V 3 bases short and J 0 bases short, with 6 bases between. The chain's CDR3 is CAISDRSSGNTIYF. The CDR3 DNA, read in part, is TGTGCCATCAGTGACAGGAGCTCTGGAAACACC.

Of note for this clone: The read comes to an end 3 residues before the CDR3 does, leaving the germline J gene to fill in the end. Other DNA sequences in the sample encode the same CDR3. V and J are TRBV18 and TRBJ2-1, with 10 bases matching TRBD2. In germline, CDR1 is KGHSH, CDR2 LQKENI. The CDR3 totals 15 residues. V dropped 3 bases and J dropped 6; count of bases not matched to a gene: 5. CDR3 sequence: CASSPLERGGNEQFF. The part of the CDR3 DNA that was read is TGTGCCAGCTCACCCCTGGAGCGGGGGGGCAATGAG.

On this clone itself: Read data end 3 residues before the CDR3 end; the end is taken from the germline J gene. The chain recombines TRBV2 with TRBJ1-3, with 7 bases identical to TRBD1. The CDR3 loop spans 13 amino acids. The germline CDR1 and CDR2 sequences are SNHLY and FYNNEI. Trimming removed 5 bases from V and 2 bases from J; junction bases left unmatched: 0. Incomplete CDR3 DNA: TGTGCCAGCAGTACAGGGGCTGGAAACACC. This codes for CASSTGAGNT. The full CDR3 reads CASSTGAGNTIYF.

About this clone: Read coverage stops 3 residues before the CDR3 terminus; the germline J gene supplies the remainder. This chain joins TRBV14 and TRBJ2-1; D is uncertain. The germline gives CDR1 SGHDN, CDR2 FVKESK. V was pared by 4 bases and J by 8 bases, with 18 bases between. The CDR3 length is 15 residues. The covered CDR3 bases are TGTGCCAGCAGCCCCCTCCTCGGGTCCCTAGATGAG. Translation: CASSPLLGSLDE. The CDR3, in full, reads CASSPLLGSLDEQFF.

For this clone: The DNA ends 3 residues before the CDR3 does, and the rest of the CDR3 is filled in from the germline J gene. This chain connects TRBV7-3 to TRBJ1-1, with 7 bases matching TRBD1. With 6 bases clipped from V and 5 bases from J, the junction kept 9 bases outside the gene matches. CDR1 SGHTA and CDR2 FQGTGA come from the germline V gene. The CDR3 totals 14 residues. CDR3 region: CASSSQGGGTEAFF. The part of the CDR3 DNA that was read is TGTGCCAGCAGTTCCCAGGGGGGCGGAACTGAA.

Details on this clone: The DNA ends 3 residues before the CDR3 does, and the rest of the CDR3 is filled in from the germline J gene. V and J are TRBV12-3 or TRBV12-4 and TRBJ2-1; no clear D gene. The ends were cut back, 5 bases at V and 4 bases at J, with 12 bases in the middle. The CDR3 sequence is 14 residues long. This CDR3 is CASSPSRRYNEQFF. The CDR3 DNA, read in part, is TGTGCCAGCAGTCCTTCGAGGCGGTACAATGAG.